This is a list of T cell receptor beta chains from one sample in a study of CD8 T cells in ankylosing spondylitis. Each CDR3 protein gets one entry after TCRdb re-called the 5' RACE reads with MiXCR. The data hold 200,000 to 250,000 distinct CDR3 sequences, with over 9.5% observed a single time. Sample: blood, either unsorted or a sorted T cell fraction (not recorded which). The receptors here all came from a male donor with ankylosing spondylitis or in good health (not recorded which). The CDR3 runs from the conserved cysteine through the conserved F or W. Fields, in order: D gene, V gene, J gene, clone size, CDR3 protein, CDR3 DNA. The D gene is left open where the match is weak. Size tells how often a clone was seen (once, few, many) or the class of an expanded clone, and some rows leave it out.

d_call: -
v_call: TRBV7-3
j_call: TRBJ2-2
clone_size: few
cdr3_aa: CASSLTGLRTGELFF
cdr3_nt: TGTGCCAGCAGCTTAACCGGGCTACGCACCGGGGAGCTGTTTTTT

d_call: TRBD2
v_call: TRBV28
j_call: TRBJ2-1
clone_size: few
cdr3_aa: CASPPPGGAKDEQFF
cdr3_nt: TGTGCCAGCCCACCTCCGGGGGGGGCCAAGGATGAGCAGTTCTTC

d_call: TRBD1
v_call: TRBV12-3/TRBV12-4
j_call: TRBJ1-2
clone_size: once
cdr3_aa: CASSPTGEEYGYTF
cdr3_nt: TGTGCCAGCAGTCCCACAGGGGAAGAATATGGCTACACCTTC

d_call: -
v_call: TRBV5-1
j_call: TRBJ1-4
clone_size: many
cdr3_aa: CASSLVQGNEKLFF
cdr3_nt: TGCGCCAGCAGCTTGGTGCAGGGGAATGAAAAACTGTTTTTT

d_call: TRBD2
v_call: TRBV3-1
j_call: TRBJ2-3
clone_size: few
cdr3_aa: CASRRATSGGPDTQYF
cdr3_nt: TGTGCCAGCAGACGTGCGACTAGCGGGGGACCAGATACGCAGTATTTT

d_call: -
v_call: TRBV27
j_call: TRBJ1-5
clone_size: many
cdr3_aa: CASRGQPQHF
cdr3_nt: TGTGCCAGCAGGGGGCAGCCCCAGCATTTT

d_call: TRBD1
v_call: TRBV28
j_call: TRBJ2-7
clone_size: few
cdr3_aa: CASSLPGQGTYEQYF
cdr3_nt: TGTGCCAGCAGTCTCCCGGGACAGGGGACCTACGAGCAGTACTTC

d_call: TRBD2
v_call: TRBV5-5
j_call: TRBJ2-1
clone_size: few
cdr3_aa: CASSHPRPGGAANEQFF
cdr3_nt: TGTGCCAGCAGCCACCCCCGGCCCGGGGGGGCGGCAAATGAGCAGTTCTTC

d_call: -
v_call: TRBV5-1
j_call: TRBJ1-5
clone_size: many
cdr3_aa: CASSPQAGGNQPQHF
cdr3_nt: TGCGCCAGCAGCCCACAGGCAGGGGGCAATCAGCCCCAGCATTTT

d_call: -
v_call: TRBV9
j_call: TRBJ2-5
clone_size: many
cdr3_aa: CASSVSTSQETQYF
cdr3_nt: TGTGCCAGCAGCGTTTCGACCAGCCAAGAGACCCAGTACTTC

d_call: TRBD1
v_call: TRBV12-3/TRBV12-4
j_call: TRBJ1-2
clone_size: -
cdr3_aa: CASSLPGGQGRGYTF
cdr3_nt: TGTGCCAGCTCCCTCCCTGGGGGACAGGGTCGGGGCTACACCTTC

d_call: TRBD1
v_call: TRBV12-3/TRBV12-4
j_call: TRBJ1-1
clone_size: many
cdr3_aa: CASSPGTGGWDTEAFF
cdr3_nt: TGTGCCAGCAGTCCTGGGACAGGGGGGTGGGACACTGAAGCTTTCTTT

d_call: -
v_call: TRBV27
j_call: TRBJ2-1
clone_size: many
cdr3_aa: CASSLRVWQTYNEQFF
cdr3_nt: TGTGCCAGCAGTTTAAGGGTGTGGCAGACCTACAATGAGCAGTTCTTC

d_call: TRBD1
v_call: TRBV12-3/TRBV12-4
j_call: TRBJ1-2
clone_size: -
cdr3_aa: CASSSPTGTGANYGYTF
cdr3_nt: TGTGCCAGCAGTTCTCCAACCGGGACAGGAGCTAACTATGGCTACACCTTC

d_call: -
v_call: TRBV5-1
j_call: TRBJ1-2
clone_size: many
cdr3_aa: CASSLALNEGIYGYTF
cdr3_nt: TGCGCCAGCAGCTTGGCCTTAAACGAAGGGATCTATGGCTACACCTTC

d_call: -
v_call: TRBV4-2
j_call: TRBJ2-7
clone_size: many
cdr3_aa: CASSPAGFYEQYF
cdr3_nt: TGTGCCAGCAGCCCCGCGGGGTTCTACGAGCAGTACTTC

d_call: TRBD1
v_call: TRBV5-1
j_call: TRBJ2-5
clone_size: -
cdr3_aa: CASSRSTGDETQYF
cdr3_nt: TGCGCCAGCAGCCGATCGACAGGGGACGAGACCCAGTACTTC

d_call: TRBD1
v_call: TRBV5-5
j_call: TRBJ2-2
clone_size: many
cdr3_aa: CASSVPGTGSGELFF
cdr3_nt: TGTGCCAGCAGCGTCCCCGGGACAGGGTCCGGGGAGCTGTTTTTT

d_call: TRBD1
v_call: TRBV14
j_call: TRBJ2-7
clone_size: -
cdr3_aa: CASSQGTGSPYEQYF
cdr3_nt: TGTGCCAGCAGCCAAGGGACAGGGTCCCCCTACGAGCAGTACTTC

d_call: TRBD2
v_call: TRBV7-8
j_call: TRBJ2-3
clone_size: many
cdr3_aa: CASSFRLAGSDTQYF
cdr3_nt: TGTGCCAGCAGCTTTCGACTAGCGGGGTCAGATACGCAGTATTTT

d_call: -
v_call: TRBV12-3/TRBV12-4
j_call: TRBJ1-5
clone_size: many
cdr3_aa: CASSLPSPPGNQPQHF
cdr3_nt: TGTGCCAGCAGTCTACCCTCCCCGCCGGGCAATCAGCCCCAGCATTTT

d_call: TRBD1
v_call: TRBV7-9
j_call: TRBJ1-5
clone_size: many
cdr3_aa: CASSSDRGSNQPQHF
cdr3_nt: TGTGCCAGCAGTTCGGACAGGGGTAGCAATCAGCCCCAGCATTTT

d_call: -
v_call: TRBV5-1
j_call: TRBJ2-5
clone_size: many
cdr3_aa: CASSLSSRIQETQYF
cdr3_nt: TGCGCCAGCAGCTTATCGTCAAGAATACAAGAGACCCAGTACTTC

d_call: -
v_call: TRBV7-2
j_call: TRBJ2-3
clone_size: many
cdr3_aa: CASSLKVFTDTQYF
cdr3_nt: TGTGCCAGCAGCTTAAAAGTCTTCACAGATACGCAGTATTTT

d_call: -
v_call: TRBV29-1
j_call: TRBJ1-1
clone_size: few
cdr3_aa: CSVIGKNTEAFF
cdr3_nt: TGCAGCGTCATCGGGAAAAACACTGAAGCTTTCTTT

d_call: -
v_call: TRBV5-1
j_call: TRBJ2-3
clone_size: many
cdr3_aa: CASKSVGSTDTQYF
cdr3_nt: TGCGCCAGCAAGAGTGTCGGTAGCACAGATACGCAGTATTTT

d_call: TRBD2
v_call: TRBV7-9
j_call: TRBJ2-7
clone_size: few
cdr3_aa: CASSLVGLGGEQYF
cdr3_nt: TGTGCCAGCAGCTTAGTGGGACTAGGGGGCGAGCAGTACTTC

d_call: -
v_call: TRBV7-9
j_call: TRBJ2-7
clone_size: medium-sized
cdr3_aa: CASSFSSDYEQYF
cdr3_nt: TGTGCCAGCAGCTTCTCGTCAGACTACGAGCAGTACTTC

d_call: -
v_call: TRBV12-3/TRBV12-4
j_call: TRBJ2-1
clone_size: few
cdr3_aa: CASSFDRSPYNEQFF
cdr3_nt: TGTGCCAGCAGTTTCGACAGGAGTCCCTACAATGAGCAGTTCTTC

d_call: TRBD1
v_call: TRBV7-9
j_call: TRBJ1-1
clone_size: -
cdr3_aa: CASSFPGQGQVFF
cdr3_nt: TGTGCCAGCAGCTTCCCGGGACAGGGCCAGGTTTTCTTT

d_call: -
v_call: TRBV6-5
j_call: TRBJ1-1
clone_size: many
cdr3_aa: CASSYRALNTEAFF
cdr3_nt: TGTGCCAGCAGTTACCGGGCCCTGAACACTGAAGCTTTCTTT

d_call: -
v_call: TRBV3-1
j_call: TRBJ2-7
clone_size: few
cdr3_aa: CASSQDFAGPSYEQYF
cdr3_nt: TGTGCCAGCAGCCAAGATTTTGCCGGGCCCTCCTACGAGCAGTACTTC

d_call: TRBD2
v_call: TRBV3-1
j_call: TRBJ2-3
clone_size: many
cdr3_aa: CASGIPSGGDTDTQYF
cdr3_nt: TGTGCCAGCGGAATCCCTAGCGGGGGGGACACAGATACGCAGTATTTT

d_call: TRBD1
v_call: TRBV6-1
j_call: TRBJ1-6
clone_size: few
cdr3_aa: CASRDRGSSPLHF
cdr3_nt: TGTGCCAGCAGGGACAGGGGATCTTCACCCCTCCACTTT

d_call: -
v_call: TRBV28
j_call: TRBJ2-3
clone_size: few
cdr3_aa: CASSSPPGSATDTQYF
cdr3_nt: TGTGCCAGCAGTTCTCCCCCGGGGAGCGCTACAGATACGCAGTATTTT

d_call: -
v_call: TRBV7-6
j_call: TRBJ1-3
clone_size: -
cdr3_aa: CASSLLGGSSGNTIYF
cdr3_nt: TGTGCCAGCAGCTTATTGGGGGGGAGCTCTGGAAACACCATATATTTT

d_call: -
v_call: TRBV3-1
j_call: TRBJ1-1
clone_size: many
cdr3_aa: CASSREGTTEAFF
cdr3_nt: TGTGCCAGCAGCCGCGAGGGAACTACTGAAGCTTTCTTT

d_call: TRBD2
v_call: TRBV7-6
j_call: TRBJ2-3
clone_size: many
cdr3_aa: CASSLLYASGPTDTQYF
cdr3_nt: TGTGCCAGCAGCTTACTTTACGCTAGCGGTCCCACAGATACGCAGTATTTT

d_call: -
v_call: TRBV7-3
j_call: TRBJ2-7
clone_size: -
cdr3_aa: CASSLTGGSYEQYF
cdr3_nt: TGTGCCAGCAGCTTAACTGGGGGCAGTTACGAGCAGTACTTC

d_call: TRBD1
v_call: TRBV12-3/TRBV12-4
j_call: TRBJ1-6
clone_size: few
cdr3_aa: CASRLTGVNSPLHF
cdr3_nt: TGTGCCAGCAGATTAACAGGGGTTAATTCACCCCTCCACTTT

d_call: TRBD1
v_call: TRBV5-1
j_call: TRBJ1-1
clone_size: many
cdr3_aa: CASTSRGLITEAFF
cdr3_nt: TGCGCCAGCACCTCAAGGGGGCTAATCACTGAAGCTTTCTTT

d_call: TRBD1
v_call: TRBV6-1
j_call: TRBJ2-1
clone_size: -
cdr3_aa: CASSETGTGEYNEQFF
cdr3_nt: TGTGCCAGCAGTGAGACCGGGACAGGGGAATACAATGAGCAGTTCTTC

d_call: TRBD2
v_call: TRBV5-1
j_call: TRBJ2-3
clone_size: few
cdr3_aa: CASGLSGGAGDTQYF
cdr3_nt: TGCGCCAGCGGCCTTAGCGGGGGGGCTGGAGATACGCAGTATTTT

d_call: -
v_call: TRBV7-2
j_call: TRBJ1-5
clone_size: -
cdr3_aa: CASSLAWTANQPQHF
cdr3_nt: TGTGCCAGCAGCTTAGCTTGGACAGCTAATCAGCCCCAGCATTTT

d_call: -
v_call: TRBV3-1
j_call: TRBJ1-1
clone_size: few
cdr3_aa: CASSSGGSTEAFF
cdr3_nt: TGTGCCAGCAGTAGTGGGGGGTCCACTGAAGCTTTCTTT

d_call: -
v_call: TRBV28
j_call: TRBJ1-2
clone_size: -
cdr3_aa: CASRLLGLHYGYTF
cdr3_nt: TGTGCCAGCAGATTGCTTGGGTTGCACTATGGCTACACCTTC

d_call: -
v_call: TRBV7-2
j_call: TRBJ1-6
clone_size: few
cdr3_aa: CASSEQGGFGNSPLHF
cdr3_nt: TGTGCCAGCAGCGAACAAGGAGGGTTCGGAAATTCACCCCTCCACTTT

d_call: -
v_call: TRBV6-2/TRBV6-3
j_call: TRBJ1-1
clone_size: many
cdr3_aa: CASRSYPEAFF
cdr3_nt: TGTGCCAGCAGAAGTTACCCTGAAGCTTTCTTT

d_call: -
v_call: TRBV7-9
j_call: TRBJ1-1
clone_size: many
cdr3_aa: CASSLLSAEAFF
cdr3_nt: TGTGCCAGCAGCCTCCTTTCGGCTGAAGCTTTCTTT

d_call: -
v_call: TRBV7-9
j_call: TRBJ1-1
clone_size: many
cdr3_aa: CASSSWTEGTEAFF
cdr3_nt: TGTGCCAGCAGCTCTTGGACAGAGGGGACTGAAGCTTTCTTT

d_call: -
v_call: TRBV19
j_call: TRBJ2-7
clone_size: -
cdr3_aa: CASSIGSGRNSYEQYF
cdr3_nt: TGTGCCAGTAGTATAGGTTCCGGGAGAAACTCCTACGAGCAGTACTTC

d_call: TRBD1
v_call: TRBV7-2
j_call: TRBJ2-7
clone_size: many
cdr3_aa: CASSSGQTQEQYF
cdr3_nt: TGTGCCAGCAGCTCGGGACAGACCCAGGAGCAGTACTTC

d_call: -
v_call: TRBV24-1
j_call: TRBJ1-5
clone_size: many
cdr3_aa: CATSDTRGNNQPQHF
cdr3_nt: TGTGCCACCAGTGATACCCGGGGGAACAATCAGCCCCAGCATTTT

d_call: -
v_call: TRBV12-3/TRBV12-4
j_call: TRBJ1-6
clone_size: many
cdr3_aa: CASRHRSLYNSPLHF
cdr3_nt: TGTGCCAGCAGACACAGGTCTTTATATAATTCACCCCTCCACTTT

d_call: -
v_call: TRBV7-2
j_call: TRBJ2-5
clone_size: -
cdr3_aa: CASSLVTPPETQYF
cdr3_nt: TGTGCCAGCAGCTTAGTGACCCCTCCGGAGACCCAGTACTTC

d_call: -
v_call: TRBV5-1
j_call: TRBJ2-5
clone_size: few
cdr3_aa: CASSQDTKETQYF
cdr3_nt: TGCGCCAGCAGCCAGGACACAAAAGAGACCCAGTACTTC

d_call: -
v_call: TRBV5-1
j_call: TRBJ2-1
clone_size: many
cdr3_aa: CASSFIWETHRKYNEQFF
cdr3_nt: TGCGCCAGCAGCTTTATCTGGGAGACTCACCGAAAATACAATGAGCAGTTCTTC

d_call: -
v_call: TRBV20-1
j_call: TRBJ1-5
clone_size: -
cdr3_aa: CSALAQKARENQPQHF
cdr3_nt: TGCAGTGCCTTGGCACAGAAGGCGAGGGAAAATCAGCCCCAGCATTTT

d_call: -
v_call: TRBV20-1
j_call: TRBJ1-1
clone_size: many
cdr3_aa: CSAGTGTPNTEAFF
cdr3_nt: TGCAGTGCCGGCACCGGGACCCCGAACACTGAAGCTTTCTTT